This T cell receptor beta chain was identified in a study of regulatory T cells in long-lasting Graves disease. Whole-study findings and limits: Preferential use of TRBV28, TRBJ1-2 and TRBJ2-5 was seen in persistent disease.

V was clipped by 3 bases and J by 1 base; unmatched bases: 2. Germline loops: CDR1 SNHLY, CDR2 FYNNEI. The CDR3 totals 14 residues. Combining iRepertoire HTBI primers with Arm-PCR of CDR3 regions, the authors built TCR beta libraries. TCRdb reprocessed the multiplex PCR reads with MiXCR, giving one entry per CDR3 protein. The sample has about 540,000 distinct CDR3 sequences; roughly 12% are singletons. This clonotype was detected many times. What it recognizes is unknown. Time point denoted: newly diagnosed GD, antithyroid drugs for less than 3 months. Construction of the TCR library relied on RNA isolated from PBMCs. Clinicians diagnosed Graves' disease using American Thyroid Association guidelines. The same data also contributed to another study, on T cells in Graves' hyperthyroidism and ophthalmopathy. From that report: During a first-round RT-PCR of the TCR CDR3, the HTBI primer set was used.

Sequenced material: peripheral blood mononuclear cells (PBMCs), taken at new diagnosis, from a patient treated with antithyroid drugs. The chain employs TRBV2 and TRBJ2-5, with 7 bases identical to TRBD1. This clonotype originated in a young man with Graves disease. The CDR3 bases are TGTGCCAGCAGTGAGGACAGGCTCCAAGAGACCCAGTACTTC. It codes for CASSEDRLQETQYF.